This T cell receptor (beta chain) was documented in a study of blood T cell repertoires in COVID-19. Across the whole study: Sites in the United States, Italy and Spain provided acute and convalescent COVID-19 samples.

The assay was immunoSEQ multiplex PCR, and TCRdb's table has in-frame clones only and misses some. In the table there are 60,000 or so clones, roughly 79% of which are singletons. The CDR3 consists of 14 residues. The V gene's germline CDR1 is SGHNT and CDR2 YYREEE (reference sequence). With V trimmed by 2 bases and J by 4 bases, 4 bases remained unmatched. V is TRBV5-4 and J is TRBJ1-2, with TRBD1 matching over 8 bases. The sample was peripheral blood. The clonotype comes from a human donor in a cohort sampled during active COVID-19. The DNA for the CDR3 is TGTGCCAGCAGCTTTACAGGGACAGGCTATGGCTACACCTTC. This sequence encodes CASSFTGTGYGYTF. Filled out from reference TRBV5-4 and TRBJ1-2, the complete variable domain reads ETGVTQSPTHLIKTRGQQVTLRCSSQSGHNTVSWYQQALGQGPQFIFQYYREEENGRGNFPPRFSGLQFPNYSSELNVNALELDDSALYLCASSFTGTGYGYTFGSGTRLTVV.